These 16 T cell receptor beta chains were sequenced from one sample in a study of blood T cell repertoires in COVID-19. Method: immunoSEQ multiplex PCR; TCRdb's copy keeps in-frame clones and lacks some. The sample includes hundreds of thousands of clones, 80% to 90% seen only once; the top ten take about 3.9%. Sequencing was performed on PBMCs or T cells enriched from blood (not recorded which). These TCRs come from a woman in her 40s who had been exposed to COVID-19.

The V call is TRBV2, the J call TRBJ1-1; the match to TRBD1 covers 7 bases. The CDR3 has 16 residues. V shed 4 bases and J 1 base; nucleotides not matched to a gene: 9. Germline assignment: CDR1 SNHLY and CDR2 FYNNEI. DNA for the CDR3: TGTGCCAGCAGTGTAGGCAGGGGGGCCGAGAACACTGAAGCTTTCTTT. Protein: CASSVGRGAENTEAFF.

The chain joins TRBV2 to TRBJ1-1; D is perhaps TRBD1 (6 bases). The germline CDR1 and CDR2 sequences are SNHLY and FYNNEI. Trimming stripped 4 bases from V and 4 bases from J, with 16 bases between. The CDR3 has 15 residues. CDR3 DNA: TGTGCCAGCAGTGGGTCTTTTTCAGGGGCCACTGAAGCTTTCTTT. Translated: CASSGSFSGATEAFF.

This rearrangement joins TRBV6-5 to TRBJ2-1; D is perhaps TRBD2 (5 bases). From germline, CDR1 is MNHEY and CDR2 SVGAGI. Trimming removed 7 bases at V and 7 bases at J, with 14 bases between. This CDR3 comprises 13 residues. CDR3 sequence: CASKKLVTNEQFF. For the CDR3, the DNA is TGTGCCAGCAAGAAACTAGTGACAAATGAGCAGTTCTTC.

J is TRBJ1-4 and V is TRBV5-6, with D uncertain. Germline V gene sequence: CDR1 SGHDT, CDR2 YYEEEE. This CDR3 comprises 14 residues. With 5 bases removed from V and 0 bases from J, the gap between germline ends came to 8 bases. The CDR3 sequence: CASSSYSTNEKLFF. Here the CDR3 DNA reads TGTGCCAGCAGTTCTTATTCAACTAATGAAAAACTGTTTTTT.

The J gene is TRBJ2-3, the V gene TRBV5-1; D uncertain. There are 15 residues in the CDR3. The ends were cut back, 5 bases at V and 2 bases at J, with 15 bases in the middle. Per germline, CDR1 SGHRS and CDR2 YFSETQ. The CDR3 bases are TGCGCCAGCAGTTTTCAGCGTTACGACACAGATACGCAGTATTTT. It is translated as CASSFQRYDTDTQYF. The full variable domain, completed using reference TRBV5-1 and TRBJ2-3, is KAGVTQTPRYLIKTRGQQVTLSCSPISGHRSVSWYQQTPGQGLQFLFEYFSETQRNKGNFPGRFSGRQFSNSRSEMNVSTLELGDSALYLCASSFQRYDTDTQYFGPGTRLTVL.

The chain links TRBV20-1 to TRBJ1-1; no definite D call. CDR3 length equals 12 residues. V lost 3 bases to trimming and J lost 4 bases, with 9 bases between them. Germline V lookup: CDR1 DFQATT, CDR2 SNEGSKA (reference sequence). The CDR3 sequence: CSASTVGTEAFF. The CDR3 nucleotides are TGCAGTGCTAGTACAGTGGGCACTGAAGCTTTCTTT.

This clone has a single count. The J gene is TRBJ1-1, the V gene TRBV18, with TRBD1 identical over 7 bases. V dropped 2 bases and J dropped 3; count of bases not matched to a gene: 6. Germline CDR1 reads KGHSH; CDR2 reads LQKENI. This CDR3 has 15 amino acids. CDR3 residues: CASSPIQGQDTEAFF. The CDR3 DNA sequence: TGTGCCAGCTCACCAATACAGGGGCAGGACACTGAAGCTTTCTTT.

The V call is TRBV6-4, the J call TRBJ2-5; 9 bases align to TRBD2. Per the germline V gene, CDR1 is MRHNA and CDR2 is SNTAGT. The length of the CDR3 is 15 residues. V gave up 2 bases and J gave up 2 bases; unmatched junction bases: 3. The CDR3 here is CASSDEAGGQETQYF. CDR3 DNA: TGTGCCAGCAGTGACGAGGCGGGGGGGCAAGAGACCCAGTACTTC.

The rearrangement joins TRBV13 to TRBJ1-1, with 9 bases aligning to TRBD1. Germline CDR1 reads PRHDT; CDR2 reads FYEKMQ (reference sequence). There are 17 residues in the CDR3. Trimming at V came to 4 bases and at J to 0 bases, leaving 9 bases not matched to a gene. The CDR3 DNA follows: TGTGCCAGCAGCTCCTTTATAAGGACAGGGGTGAACACTGAAGCTTTCTTT. Amino acids: CASSSFIRTGVNTEAFF.

This chain connects TRBV12-5 to TRBJ1-2; no definite D call. CDR3 length: 14 amino acids. The V gene's germline CDR1 is LGHNT and CDR2 FRNRAP. V dropped 7 bases and J dropped 0 bases, with 12 bases sitting between them. This chain's CDR3 is CASALGSSNYGYTF. As DNA, the CDR3 is TGTGCTAGTGCCCTCGGGAGCTCTAACTATGGCTACACCTTC.

The genes are TRBV3-1 (or the pseudogene TRBV3-2) and TRBJ1-2, with D uncertain. In germline, CDR1 is LGHDT, CDR2 YNNKEL (reference sequence). This CDR3 spans 12 amino acids. Trimming stripped 0 bases from V and 7 bases from J, with 6 bases between. CDR3 amino acids: CASSQDDSGYTF. The DNA for the CDR3 is TGTGCCAGCAGCCAAGATGACTCTGGCTACACCTTC.

This chain joins TRBV7-2 and TRBJ2-7; the D gene is possibly TRBD2 (7 bases). Germline values: CDR1 SGHTA, CDR2 FQGNSA. Deletions cut 7 bases from V and 5 bases from J, with 21 bases between. The CDR3 length is 15 residues. The CDR3 DNA reads as TGTGCCAGCACCCCAGGCGGGGGCCTAGGAGACGAGCAGTACTTC. Its protein is CASTPGGGLGDEQYF.

The count of this clone is one. This chain uses TRBV7-9 with TRBJ2-7; 9 bases map to TRBD1. The V gene end was trimmed by 6 bases and the J gene end by 0 bases; junction bases not matched to a gene: 3. Germline V gene sequence: CDR1 SEHNR, CDR2 FQNEAQ (reference sequence). The CDR3 consists of 14 residues. The CDR3: CASRGTGNSYEQYF. The CDR3 region has the DNA TGTGCCAGCAGGGGGACAGGGAACTCCTACGAGCAGTACTTC.

CDR3 in amino acids: CASNFGGANYGYTF. CDR3 bases: TGTGCCAGCAACTTCGGGGGGGCGAACTATGGCTACACCTTC. The chain employs TRBV2 and TRBJ1-2; D may be TRBD1 (6 bases). The V end lost 7 bases, the J end lost 2 bases, and 14 bases lay between the germline ends. This CDR3 region has 14 residues. Germline lookup yields CDR1 SNHLY and CDR2 FYNNEI.

J is TRBJ1-6 and V is TRBV5-6; tentative D call: TRBD1 (6 bases). CDR1 and CDR2 from the germline V gene are SGHDT and YYEEEE. This CDR3 comprises 16 residues. Trimming pared 4 bases from V and 0 bases from J, leaving 11 bases between. This CDR3 is CASSPGHSSYNSPLHF. The DNA of the CDR3 is TGTGCCAGCAGCCCGGGACATAGCTCCTATAATTCACCCCTCCACTTT.

This clone was observed a single time. The J gene is TRBJ1-5, the V gene TRBV6-5, with a tentative D call TRBD1 (5 bases). Germline CDR1 reads MNHEY; CDR2 reads SVGAGI. CDR3 size: 14 residues. The V gene lost 7 bases and the J gene lost 1 base, with 11 bases spanning the gap. The CDR3 coding sequence is TGTGCCAGCACCCCCCAGGGAAGCAATCAGCCCCAGCATTTT. Translated: CASTPQGSNQPQHF.